This entry lists 14 T cell receptor beta chains sequenced from one sample in a study of identifying expanded T cells in peripheral blood. Using immunoSEQ multiplex PCR, the repertoire was profiled, and TCRdb retains in-frame clones only, with some absent. The data contain roughly 100,000 clones, about 89% of them singletons. Sequencing was done on a sample of blood. The receptors here all came from a person aged 18 to 69 in good health.

This chain uses TRBV18 with TRBJ1-1; the match to TRBD1 covers 8 bases. Unmatched junction bases numbered 8, after V lost 5 bases and J lost 6 bases. The CDR3 runs to 14 residues. Germline CDR1 reads KGHSH; CDR2 reads LQKENI. CDR3 region: CASSSQGAPAEAFF. As DNA, the CDR3 is TGTGCCAGCTCATCTCAGGGGGCGCCAGCTGAAGCTTTCTTT.

The gene calls are TRBV7-9 and TRBJ2-1, with 8 bases identical to TRBD2. V gave up 2 bases and J gave up 9 bases; unmatched junction bases: 6. This CDR3 comprises 14 residues. From germline, CDR1 is SEHNR and CDR2 FQNEAQ (reference sequence). The CDR3 DNA is TGTGCCAGCAGCTTATCGGGGACTAGTGGTGAGCAGTTCTTC. This gives the protein CASSLSGTSGEQFF.

The chain has TRBV4-3 and TRBJ1-5; no reliable D call. V was cut by 4 bases and J by 7 bases, with 17 bases left in between. The CDR3 is 15 residues long. Germline CDR1 is LGHNA and CDR2 is YSLEER. The CDR3 DNA sequence: TGCGCCAGCAGCCCCTATTTAGCGGGGAACCAGCCCCAGCATTTT. Its translation: CASSPYLAGNQPQHF.

In regard to this clone: One junction end disagrees with the germline gene, perhaps due to a read error. V usage is TRBV7-8 and J usage is TRBJ2-5; TRBD2 matches 12 bases. This CDR3 has 14 residues. CDR1 SGHVS and CDR2 FQNEAQ come from the germline V gene. CDR3 in amino acids: CASSLAGGPETQYF. The CDR3 bases are TGTGCCAGCAGCCTAGCGGGGGGGCCGGAGACCCAGTACTTC.

This clone appeared a single time. The chain carries TRBV7-2 and TRBJ1-3, with no clear D. V dropped 4 bases and J dropped 4 bases, with 14 bases sitting between them. CDR3 size: 15 residues. Looked up from germline, CDR1 is SGHTA and CDR2 is FQGNSA. CDR3 sequence (DNA): TGTGCCAGCAGCTCCCACCCCGGGGTAGGAAACACCATATATTTT. Translation gives CASSSHPGVGNTIYF.

V and J are TRBV5-1 and TRBJ1-5; D may be TRBD1 (6 bases). CDR1 is SGHRS and CDR2 is YFSETQ in the germline V gene. Between the trimmed V and J ends, which lost 4 bases and 0 bases, there was a span of 11 bases. The CDR3 is made up of 15 amino acids. Written as DNA, the CDR3 is TGCGCCAGCAGCGTCGGGGACACTAGCAATCAGCCCCAGCATTTT. Translating gives CASSVGDTSNQPQHF.

This chain connects TRBV5-1 to TRBJ1-2, with D possibly TRBD1 on 6 matching bases. Germline V gene data show CDR1 as SGHRS and CDR2 as YFSETQ. The CDR3 length is 16 residues. Between the trimmed V and J ends, which lost 0 bases and 2 bases, there was a span of 14 bases. The CDR3 DNA follows: TGCGCCAGCAGCTTGGTATTCACTCAGGGGAACTATGGCTACACCTTC. This sequence encodes CASSLVFTQGNYGYTF.

As for this clone: Mismatch with germline at one junction end may stem from a read error. The V call is TRBV13, the J call TRBJ2-7; a possible D gene is TRBD1 (6 bases). The CDR3 is 12 residues long. The germline V gene has CDR1 PRHDT and CDR2 FYEKMQ (reference sequence). The CDR3 nucleotides read TGTGCCAGCGGCTTGGGGGCGGGCGAGCAGTACTTC. This codes for CASGLGAGEQYF.

The V call is TRBV7-9, the J call TRBJ2-1; 8 nucleotides match TRBD2. V was pared by 10 bases and J by 0 bases, with 11 bases of the junction left unmatched. Per the germline V gene, CDR1 is SEHNR and CDR2 is FQNEAQ (reference sequence). The CDR3 is 16 amino acids. The CDR3 region is CATKPSSGSSYNEQFF. DNA for the CDR3: TGTGCCACGAAACCGTCTAGCGGGTCCTCCTACAATGAGCAGTTCTTC.

J is TRBJ2-5 and V is TRBV7-2, with a possible D match to TRBD2 (5 bases). Trimming pared 5 bases from V and 4 bases from J, leaving 14 bases between. The CDR3 runs to 14 residues. Germline CDR1 is SGHTA and CDR2 is FQGNSA. The CDR3 DNA reads as TGTGCCAGCAGCCTCGGGGTCGTAGCAGAGACCCAGTACTTC. Translating gives CASSLGVVAETQYF.

This chain uses TRBV7-2 with TRBJ1-1; maybe TRBD1 (5 bases). The CDR3 length is 16 residues. Germline values: CDR1 SGHTA, CDR2 FQGNSA. V was trimmed by 2 bases and J by 3 bases, leaving 16 bases between them. CDR3 DNA: TGTGCCAGCAGCTTACGCGGTGGAGCGGGGCACACTGAAGCTTTCTTT. This sequence encodes CASSLRGGAGHTEAFF.

This sequence joins TRBV10-3 and TRBJ2-5; D gene ambiguous. V was cut by 0 bases and J by 2 bases, with 7 bases left in between. Germline V gene lookup returns CDR1 ENHRY and CDR2 SYGVKD. CDR3 length: 14 amino acids. CDR3 residues: CAISESTAQETQYF. The DNA of the CDR3 is TGTGCCATCAGTGAGTCGACGGCTCAAGAGACCCAGTACTTC.

CDR3 sequence (DNA): TGCGCCACCGGGAGAGGGGGCACAGATACGCAGTATTTT. Encoded protein: CATGRGGTDTQYF. The genes are TRBV10-2 and TRBJ2-3; D perhaps matches TRBD2 (6 bases). V lost 10 bases, J lost 1 base, and 12 bases lay in between. In germline, CDR1 is WSHSY, CDR2 SAAADI. This CDR3 is 13 amino acids long.

The J gene is TRBJ2-3, the V gene TRBV5-4; D gene uncertain. The CDR3 is made up of 16 amino acids. Trimming removed 4 bases from V and 0 bases from J, with 15 bases in between. CDR1 is SGHNT, CDR2 YYREEE, per germline (reference sequence). The CDR3 coding sequence is TGTGCCAGCAGCCAGCCCGGGCGGTGGAGCACAGATACGCAGTATTTT. Translating it yields CASSQPGRWSTDTQYF.